This T cell receptor (beta chain) was identified in a study of cytomegalovirus exposure and HLA in healthy donors. This CDR3 has 17 residues. Per the germline V gene, CDR1 is MGHRA and CDR2 is YSYEKL. V shed 4 bases and J shed 0 bases, with 16 bases lying between them. The PCR had 60 Vbeta and 13 Jbeta primers. Clones were sequenced by immunoSEQ multiplex PCR, and TCRdb holds only the in-frame ones, with some missing. Here the sample spans 150,000 or so clones, about four fifths being singletons. Sequencing was carried out using PBMCs. The V gene is TRBV4-1, the J gene TRBJ2-1; D perhaps matches TRBD2 (6 bases). The sequence derives from a man aged 25 to 40 in good health and CMV-seropositive. In DNA form, the CDR3 reads TGCGCCAGCAGCCTGGAGGGGAGCGCCTACTCCTACAATGAGCAGTTCTTC. As protein: CASSLEGSAYSYNEQFF.